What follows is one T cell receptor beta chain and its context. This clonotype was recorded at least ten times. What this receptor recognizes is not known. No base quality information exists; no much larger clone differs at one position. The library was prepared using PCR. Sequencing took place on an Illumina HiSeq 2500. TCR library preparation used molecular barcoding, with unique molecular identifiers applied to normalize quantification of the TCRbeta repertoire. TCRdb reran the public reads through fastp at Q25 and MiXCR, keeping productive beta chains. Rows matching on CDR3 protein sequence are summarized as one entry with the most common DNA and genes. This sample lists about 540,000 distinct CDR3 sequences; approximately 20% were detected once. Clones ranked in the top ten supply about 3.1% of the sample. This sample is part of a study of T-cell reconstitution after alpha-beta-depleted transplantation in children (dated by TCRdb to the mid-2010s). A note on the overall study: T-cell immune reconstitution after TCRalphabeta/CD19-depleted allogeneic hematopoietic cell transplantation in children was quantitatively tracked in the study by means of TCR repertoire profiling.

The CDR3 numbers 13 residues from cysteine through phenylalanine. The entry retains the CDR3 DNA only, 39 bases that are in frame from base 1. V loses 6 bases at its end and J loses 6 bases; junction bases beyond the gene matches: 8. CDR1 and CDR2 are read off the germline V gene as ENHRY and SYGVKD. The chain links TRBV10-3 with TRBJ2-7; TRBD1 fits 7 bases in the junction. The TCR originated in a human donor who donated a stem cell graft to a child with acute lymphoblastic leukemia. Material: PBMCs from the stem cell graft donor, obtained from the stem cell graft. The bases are TGTGCCATCAGGGAGACAGGGTCTCCCGAGCAGTACTTC. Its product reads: CAIRETGSPEQYF.